This T cell receptor (beta chain) was documented in a study of shared clonotypes between healthy human individuals. Study in general: CD4 naive and memory got three plates each, CD8 naive two, CD8 memory one. Points from the study as a whole: Across a handful of donors, naive CD4 shared around 5.1%, naive CD8 more than 3%, memory CD4 approximately 2.5%, memory CD8 approximately 0.4%.

Only in-frame clones appear in the TCRdb table, and some are missing; sequencing was by immunoSEQ multiplex PCR. This sample has millions of clones, with approximately 90% found just once. A word on this clone: Its antigen is unidentified.

Germline V gene lookup returns CDR1 WNHNN and CDR2 SYGVQD (reference sequence). With 2 bases clipped from V and 4 bases from J, the junction kept 9 bases outside the gene matches. The CDR3 runs to 17 residues. This sequence was found in a man aged 18 to 29 in good health. The sequenced material came from naive CD4+ T cells sorted from blood. The sample's subset: CD45RA+ positively selected. The J gene is TRBJ2-1, the V gene TRBV10-1; 9 positions match TRBD2. The chain's CDR3 is CASSENVGLAVYNEQFF. CDR3 DNA sequence: TGCGCCAGCAGTGAGAATGTGGGACTAGCTGTTTACAATGAGCAGTTCTTC.